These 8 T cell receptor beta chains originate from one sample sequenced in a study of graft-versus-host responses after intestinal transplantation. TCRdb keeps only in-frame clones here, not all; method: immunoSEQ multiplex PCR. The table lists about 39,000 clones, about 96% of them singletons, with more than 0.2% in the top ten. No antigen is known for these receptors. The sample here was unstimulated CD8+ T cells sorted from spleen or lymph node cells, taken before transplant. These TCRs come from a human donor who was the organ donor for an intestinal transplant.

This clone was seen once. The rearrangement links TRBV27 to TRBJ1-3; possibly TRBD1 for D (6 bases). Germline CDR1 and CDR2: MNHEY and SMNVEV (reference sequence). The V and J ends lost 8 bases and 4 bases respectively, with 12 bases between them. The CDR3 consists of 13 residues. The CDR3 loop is CASGPGEGNTIYF. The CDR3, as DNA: TGTGCCAGCGGTCCAGGGGAAGGAAACACCATATATTTT.

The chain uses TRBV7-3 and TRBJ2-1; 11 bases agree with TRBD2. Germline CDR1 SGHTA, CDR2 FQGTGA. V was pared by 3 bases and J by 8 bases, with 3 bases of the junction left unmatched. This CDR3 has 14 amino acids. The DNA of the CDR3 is TGTGCCAGCAGCTTGGTAGCGGGGGGGGATGAGCAGTTCTTC. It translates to CASSLVAGGDEQFF.

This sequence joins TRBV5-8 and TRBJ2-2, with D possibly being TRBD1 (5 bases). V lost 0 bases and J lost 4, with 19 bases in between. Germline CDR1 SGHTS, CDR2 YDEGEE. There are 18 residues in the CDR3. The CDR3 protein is CASSLATERHYTTGELFF. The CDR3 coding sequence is TGTGCCAGCAGCTTGGCGACAGAACGTCACTATACCACCGGGGAGCTGTTTTTT.

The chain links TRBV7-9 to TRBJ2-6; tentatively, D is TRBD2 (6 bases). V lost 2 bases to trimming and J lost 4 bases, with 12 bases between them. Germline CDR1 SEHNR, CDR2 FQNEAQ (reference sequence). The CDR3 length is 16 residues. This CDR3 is CASSLPPAGGANVLTF. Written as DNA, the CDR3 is TGTGCCAGCAGCTTACCCCCTGCGGGAGGGGCCAACGTCCTGACTTTC.

The CDR3 nucleotides are TGTGCCAGCAGCGGCCGGGACAGGGGGCTTAAATACGAGCAGTACTTC. It translates to CASSGRDRGLKYEQYF. The rearrangement uses TRBV5-4 and TRBJ2-7; 12 bases are shared with TRBD1. Germline values: CDR1 SGHNT, CDR2 YYREEE (reference sequence). The CDR3 totals 16 residues. With V trimmed by 4 bases and J by 4 bases, 9 bases remained unmatched. Combining the CDR3 with reference TRBV5-4 and TRBJ2-7 gives the whole variable domain ETGVTQSPTHLIKTRGQQVTLRCSSQSGHNTVSWYQQALGQGPQFIFQYYREEENGRGNFPPRFSGLQFPNYSSELNVNALELDDSALYLCASSGRDRGLKYEQYFGPGTRLTVT.

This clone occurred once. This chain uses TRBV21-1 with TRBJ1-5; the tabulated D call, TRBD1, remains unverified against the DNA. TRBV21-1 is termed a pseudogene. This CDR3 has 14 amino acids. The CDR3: CASSRAGGNQPQHF. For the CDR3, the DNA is TGTGCCAGCAGCAGGGCAGGGGGAAATCAGCCCCAGCATTTT.

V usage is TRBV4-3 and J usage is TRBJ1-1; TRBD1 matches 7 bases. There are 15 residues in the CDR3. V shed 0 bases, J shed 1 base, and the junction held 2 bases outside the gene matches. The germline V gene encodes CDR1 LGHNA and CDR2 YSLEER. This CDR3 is CASSQDQGGNTEAFF. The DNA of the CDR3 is TGCGCCAGCAGCCAAGATCAGGGGGGGAACACTGAAGCTTTCTTT.

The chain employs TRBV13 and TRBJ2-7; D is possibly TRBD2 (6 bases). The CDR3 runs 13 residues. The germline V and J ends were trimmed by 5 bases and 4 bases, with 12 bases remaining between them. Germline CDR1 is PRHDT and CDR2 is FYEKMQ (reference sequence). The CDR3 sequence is CASSLYGGYEQYF. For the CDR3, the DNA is TGTGCCAGCAGCCTATATGGAGGGTACGAGCAGTACTTC.